A selection of T cell receptor beta chains follows, all from one sample in a study of T cell responses to AZD1222 COVID-19 vaccine. The protocol was immunoSEQ multiplex PCR, while the TCRdb copy is restricted to in-frame clones and leaves out a portion. The top ten hold 8% of the sample, which has nearly 110,000 clones, 80% to 95% seen once. The input for sequencing was peripheral blood, taken 28 days after the second AZD1222 dose. The receptors stem from an adult who received the AZD1222 COVID-19 vaccine. Both conserved end residues are trimmed from each CDR3.

j_gene: TRBJ2-7
v_gene: TRBV23-1
CDR3aa: ASSHQDPYEQY

j_gene: TRBJ1-6
v_gene: TRBV6-2/TRBV6-3
CDR3aa: ASSSPGQGDSPLH

j_gene: TRBJ1-5
v_gene: TRBV3-1/TRBV3-2
CDR3aa: ASSQVKTPNQPQH

j_gene: TRBJ1-5
v_gene: TRBV4-2
CDR3aa: ASSQDTAGGGQPQH

j_gene: TRBJ2-2
v_gene: TRBV11-3
CDR3aa: ASSLAGVQGTGELF

j_gene: TRBJ2-7
v_gene: TRBV5-6
CDR3aa: ASSGLGGPYEQY

j_gene: TRBJ1-6
v_gene: TRBV3-1/TRBV3-2
CDR3aa: ASSPAGSNSPLH

j_gene: TRBJ2-7
v_gene: TRBV12-3/TRBV12-4
CDR3aa: ASRLGFGNEQY

j_gene: TRBJ2-7
v_gene: TRBV9
CDR3aa: ASSGGAGGGNLREQY

j_gene: TRBJ2-3
v_gene: TRBV4-3
CDR3aa: ASSQDSLQRGLRDTQY

j_gene: TRBJ2-3
v_gene: TRBV6-2/TRBV6-3
CDR3aa: ASSYSPRGAGDTQY

j_gene: TRBJ1-1
v_gene: TRBV9
CDR3aa: ASSVGERQNTEAF

j_gene: TRBJ1-3
v_gene: TRBV11-2
CDR3aa: ASSSRPPGRNTIY

j_gene: TRBJ1-2
v_gene: TRBV19
CDR3aa: ASREDRVYGYT

j_gene: TRBJ2-7
v_gene: TRBV11-3
CDR3aa: ASSSDRGEQY

j_gene: TRBJ1-6
v_gene: TRBV7-9
CDR3aa: ASSLGTAGDSPLH

j_gene: TRBJ2-7
v_gene: TRBV7-6
CDR3aa: ASSPTSGGRVGGTYEQY

j_gene: TRBJ2-1
v_gene: TRBV7-8
CDR3aa: ASSAGTGAYNEQF

j_gene: TRBJ1-2
v_gene: TRBV6-1
CDR3aa: ASSERGGYGYT

j_gene: TRBJ2-1
v_gene: TRBV5-1
CDR3aa: ASSLLAGGSYNEQF

j_gene: TRBJ1-5
v_gene: TRBV27
CDR3aa: ASSTDRIQPQH

j_gene: TRBJ2-1
v_gene: TRBV5-1
CDR3aa: ASSLASGGNEQF

j_gene: TRBJ1-1
v_gene: TRBV29-1
CDR3aa: SEHRGGYTEAF

j_gene: TRBJ2-1
v_gene: TRBV5-1
CDR3aa: ASSLELDEQF

j_gene: TRBJ1-2
v_gene: TRBV21-1
CDR3aa: AVVLVCGYT

j_gene: TRBJ2-3
v_gene: TRBV9
CDR3aa: ASSPPGLGPDTQY

j_gene: TRBJ1-4
v_gene: TRBV19
CDR3aa: ASSTEQGVYEKLF

j_gene: TRBJ1-5
v_gene: TRBV5-4
CDR3aa: ASSLGQNQPQH

j_gene: TRBJ2-7
v_gene: TRBV29-1
CDR3aa: SVEGTSAYEQY

j_gene: TRBJ1-4
v_gene: TRBV19
CDR3aa: ASRRGTGGSEKLF

j_gene: TRBJ1-1
v_gene: TRBV7-2
CDR3aa: ASSLAPGQMNTEAF

j_gene: TRBJ1-2
v_gene: TRBV27
CDR3aa: ASGGQGRLDRYGYT

j_gene: TRBJ1-5
v_gene: TRBV19
CDR3aa: ASTRTTWGNQPQH

j_gene: TRBJ1-5
v_gene: TRBV19
CDR3aa: ASSIALTGWSPQH

j_gene: TRBJ2-2
v_gene: TRBV5-6
CDR3aa: ASSRVDRYTGELF

j_gene: TRBJ2-7
v_gene: TRBV6-5
CDR3aa: ASSYTEGGRGQY

j_gene: TRBJ2-2
v_gene: TRBV11-3
CDR3aa: ASSLGSGGPGTGELF

j_gene: TRBJ1-3
v_gene: TRBV29-1
CDR3aa: SVGTGGNTIY

j_gene: TRBJ1-5
v_gene: TRBV12-3/TRBV12-4
CDR3aa: ASSPNLQPQH

j_gene: TRBJ2-1
v_gene: TRBV29-1
CDR3aa: SVETTSSYNEQF

j_gene: TRBJ1-2
v_gene: TRBV7-2
CDR3aa: ASSPRGRDYGYT

j_gene: TRBJ2-2
v_gene: TRBV30
CDR3aa: AWSLKQGDTGELF

j_gene: TRBJ1-2
v_gene: TRBV11-2
CDR3aa: ASSLEDDRGVL

j_gene: TRBJ1-2
v_gene: TRBV6-5
CDR3aa: ASSYDGAGLGSGYT